This is a list of T cell receptor beta chains from one sample in a study of blood T cell repertoires in COVID-19. Here immunoSEQ multiplex PCR was the method, and the copy in TCRdb shows in-frame clones only, minus some. The sample lists 55,000 or so clones, about 87% occurring once. The sequenced sample consisted of peripheral blood. These receptors came from a middle-aged man with COVID-19, enrolled during active disease. CDR3s include the opening cysteine and the closing phenylalanine or tryptophan. The order of the fields is V gene, J gene, CDR3 length, D gene, clone size, CDR3 protein, CDR3 DNA. D genes are given only for firm matches. Not every row has a clone size; where given, it reads once, few, many or a size class.

V: TRBV10-3
J: TRBJ2-5
length: 13
D: TRBD1
size: .
CDR3: CAISDRTGETQYF
DNA: TGTGCCATCAGTGACCGGACAGGAGAGACCCAGTACTTC

V: TRBV6-5
J: TRBJ1-4
length: 14
D: TRBD1
size: once
CDR3: CASSSAGTEGKLFF
DNA: TGTGCCAGCAGTTCAGCCGGGACAGAAGGAAAACTGTTTTTT

V: TRBV19
J: TRBJ1-2
length: 15
D: TRBD1
size: .
CDR3: CASRRPGQGAGGYTF
DNA: TGTGCCAGTAGAAGACCGGGACAGGGGGCTGGAGGCTACACCTTC

V: TRBV7-9
J: TRBJ1-2
length: 15
D: TRBD1
size: .
CDR3: CASAWGTATNYGYTF
DNA: TGTGCCAGCGCCTGGGGGACAGCAACCAACTATGGCTACACCTTC

V: TRBV4-1
J: TRBJ2-3
length: 17
D: TRBD2
size: .
CDR3: CASSQVPSGGTADTQYF
DNA: TGCGCCAGCAGCCAAGTTCCCAGCGGGGGTACTGCAGATACGCAGTATTTT

V: TRBV12-3/TRBV12-4
J: TRBJ2-5
length: 13
D: .
size: .
CDR3: CASSLAGVETQYF
DNA: TGTGCCAGCAGTTTAGCGGGAGTGGAGACCCAGTACTTC

V: TRBV6-4
J: TRBJ1-1
length: 14
D: .
size: .
CDR3: CASSRPDRTTEAFF
DNA: TGTGCCAGCAGCCGCCCCGACAGGACCACTGAAGCTTTCTTT

V: TRBV3-1/TRBV3-2
J: TRBJ2-5
length: 15
D: .
size: .
CDR3: CASSRQGGGRETQYF
DNA: TGTGCCAGCAGCCGCCAAGGGGGGGGGCGAGAGACCCAGTACTTC

V: TRBV3-1/TRBV3-2
J: TRBJ2-2
length: 14
D: .
size: .
CDR3: CASSQDSYTGELFF
DNA: TGTGCCAGCAGCCAGGACAGTTACACCGGGGAGCTGTTTTTT

V: TRBV6-5
J: TRBJ1-6
length: 15
D: .
size: .
CDR3: CASSYRQEDNSPLHF
DNA: TGTGCCAGCAGTTACAGACAGGAAGATAATTCACCCCTCCACTTT

V: TRBV7-9
J: TRBJ2-7
length: 16
D: TRBD1
size: once
CDR3: CASSLSGGTGVYEQYF
DNA: TGTGCCAGCAGCTTATCCGGGGGGACAGGGGTCTACGAGCAGTACTTC

V: TRBV19
J: TRBJ2-5
length: 15
D: TRBD1
size: .
CDR3: CASSTTGAPQETQYF
DNA: TGTGCCAGTAGTACGACAGGGGCCCCCCAAGAGACCCAGTACTTC

V: TRBV6-6
J: TRBJ1-2
length: 16
D: TRBD1
size: .
CDR3: CASSPTGGEGIYGYTF
DNA: TGTGCCAGCAGCCCGACAGGGGGCGAGGGGATCTATGGCTACACCTTC

V: TRBV27
J: TRBJ1-6
length: 14
D: .
size: .
CDR3: CASSFGGSNSPLHF
DNA: TGTGCCAGCAGTTTCGGGGGTTCTAATTCACCCCTCCACTTT

V: TRBV13
J: TRBJ1-1
length: 16
D: .
size: .
CDR3: CASSFRDTEWDTEAFF
DNA: TGTGCCAGCAGCTTCCGGGACACCGAGTGGGACACTGAAGCTTTCTTT

V: TRBV2
J: TRBJ1-1
length: 14
D: TRBD1
size: .
CDR3: CASIAGTGDTEAFF
DNA: TGTGCCAGCATCGCCGGGACAGGGGACACTGAAGCTTTCTTT

V: TRBV7-8
J: TRBJ1-1
length: 13
D: .
size: once
CDR3: CASSSTGNTEAFF
DNA: TGTGCCAGCAGCTCAACGGGGAACACTGAAGCTTTCTTT

V: TRBV3-1/TRBV3-2
J: TRBJ1-1
length: 14
D: .
size: .
CDR3: CASSQEGGYTEAFF
DNA: TGTGCCAGCAGCCAAGAAGGAGGCTACACTGAAGCTTTCTTT

V: TRBV6-5
J: TRBJ2-1
length: 15
D: TRBD2
size: .
CDR3: CASSQVVAGNNEQFF
DNA: TGTGCCAGCAGCCAAGTGGTAGCGGGAAACAATGAGCAGTTCTTC

V: TRBV7-9
J: TRBJ1-1
length: 12
D: .
size: .
CDR3: CASSLSGSEAFF
DNA: TGTGCCAGCAGCTTATCGGGATCTGAAGCTTTCTTT

V: TRBV28
J: TRBJ2-7
length: 12
D: .
size: .
CDR3: CASLDSTYEQYF
DNA: TGTGCCAGCCTCGACAGTACCTACGAGCAGTACTTC

V: TRBV5-1
J: TRBJ1-1
length: 14
D: .
size: .
CDR3: CASSLAGVGTEAFF
DNA: TGCGCCAGCAGCTTGGCAGGGGTAGGCACTGAAGCTTTCTTT

V: TRBV9
J: TRBJ1-1
length: 15
D: TRBD1
size: .
CDR3: CASSVTPQGDTEAFF
DNA: TGTGCCAGCAGCGTAACCCCTCAGGGGGACACTGAAGCTTTCTTT

V: TRBV5-1
J: TRBJ2-7
length: 13
D: TRBD1
size: .
CDR3: CASSGTGVYEQYF
DNA: TGCGCCAGCAGCGGCACAGGGGTGTACGAGCAGTACTTC

V: TRBV10-3
J: TRBJ1-2
length: 17
D: TRBD1
size: .
CDR3: CAISERDSPKANYGYTF
DNA: TGTGCCATCAGTGAGAGGGACAGTCCCAAAGCTAACTATGGCTACACCTTC

V: TRBV21-1
J: TRBJ1-6
length: 18
D: .
size: .
CDR3: CASSKVGRGSSYNSPLHF
DNA: .

V: TRBV7-9
J: TRBJ1-4
length: 17
D: .
size: .
CDR3: CASSLALQLTTNEKLFF
DNA: TGTGCCAGCAGCTTAGCGCTGCAACTCACCACTAATGAAAAACTGTTTTTT

V: TRBV6-6
J: TRBJ2-7
length: 12
D: .
size: .
CDR3: CASSYSSSEQYF
DNA: TGTGCCAGCAGTTATTCGTCCTCCGAGCAGTACTTC

V: TRBV19
J: TRBJ2-1
length: 12
D: .
size: .
CDR3: CASSILGDEQFF
DNA: TGTGCCAGTAGTATTCTCGGGGATGAGCAGTTCTTC

V: TRBV28
J: TRBJ2-5
length: 14
D: .
size: .
CDR3: CASSPTGLEETQYF
DNA: TGTGCCAGCAGTCCAACAGGGTTAGAAGAGACCCAGTACTTC

V: TRBV28
J: TRBJ1-5
length: 16
D: TRBD1
size: .
CDR3: CASSFAGTVLNQPQHF
DNA: TGTGCCAGCAGTTTCGCCGGGACAGTCCTCAATCAGCCCCAGCATTTT

V: TRBV7-8
J: TRBJ2-3
length: 13
D: .
size: .
CDR3: CASSPFRTDTQYF
DNA: TGTGCCAGCAGCCCCTTCCGCACAGATACGCAGTATTTT

V: TRBV6-6
J: TRBJ2-7
length: 15
D: TRBD2
size: .
CDR3: CASSAGRGRNYEQYF
DNA: TGTGCCAGCAGTGCCGGGAGGGGACGAAACTACGAGCAGTACTTC

V: TRBV27
J: TRBJ2-5
length: 14
D: .
size: few
CDR3: CASSPWGRQETQYF
DNA: TGTGCCAGTTCACCATGGGGGCGACAAGAGACCCAGTACTTC

V: TRBV7-9
J: TRBJ1-6
length: 13
D: .
size: .
CDR3: CASSLDGGLTLHF
DNA: TGTGCCAGCAGCTTAGACGGGGGTTTAACCCTCCACTTT

V: TRBV27
J: TRBJ1-5
length: 16
D: TRBD1
size: .
CDR3: CASSRLTTGGGQPQHF
DNA: TGTGCCAGCAGCCGACTCACGACAGGGGGCGGTCAGCCCCAGCATTTT

V: TRBV19
J: TRBJ1-1
length: 17
D: TRBD1
size: .
CDR3: CASSSGGLSYMNTEAFF
DNA: TGTGCCAGTAGTTCAGGGGGATTGTCGTACATGAACACTGAAGCTTTCTTT

V: TRBV11-2
J: TRBJ2-5
length: 15
D: TRBD2
size: .
CDR3: CASSLGTSGQETQYF
DNA: TGTGCCAGCAGCTTAGGCACTAGCGGCCAAGAGACCCAGTACTTC

V: TRBV2
J: TRBJ1-2
length: 13
D: .
size: once
CDR3: CASSSDWESGYTF
DNA: TGTGCCAGCAGTTCGGACTGGGAGAGTGGCTACACCTTC

V: TRBV27
J: TRBJ1-6
length: 14
D: .
size: .
CDR3: CASSYTGADSPLHF
DNA: TGTGCCAGCAGTTATACTGGAGCCGATTCACCCCTCCACTTT

V: TRBV7-9
J: TRBJ1-2
length: 14
D: .
size: .
CDR3: CASSPRARDYGYTF
DNA: TGTGCCAGCAGCCCTCGGGCCAGGGACTATGGCTACACCTTC

V: TRBV28
J: TRBJ1-5
length: 15
D: .
size: .
CDR3: CASSFEGADNQPQHF
DNA: TGTGCCAGCAGTTTCGAGGGCGCGGATAATCAGCCCCAGCATTTT

V: TRBV30
J: TRBJ1-4
length: 15
D: .
size: .
CDR3: CAWSVGHSTNEKLFF
DNA: TGTGCCTGGAGTGTCGGACATTCAACTAATGAAAAACTGTTTTTT

V: TRBV5-5
J: TRBJ1-5
length: 15
D: .
size: .
CDR3: CASSLDFYSNQPQHF
DNA: TGTGCCAGCAGCTTGGATTTCTATAGCAATCAGCCCCAGCATTTT

V: TRBV6-5
J: TRBJ2-7
length: 14
D: TRBD1
size: .
CDR3: CASSHTGQSYEQYF
DNA: TGTGCCAGCAGTCACACGGGACAGAGTTACGAGCAGTACTTC

V: TRBV2
J: TRBJ1-1
length: 15
D: .
size: .
CDR3: CASNQEQALNTEAFF
DNA: TGTGCCAGCAACCAAGAGCAGGCCCTAAACACTGAAGCTTTCTTT

V: TRBV5-1
J: TRBJ1-4
length: 16
D: TRBD1
size: .
CDR3: CASSLRPGQLNEKLFF
DNA: TGCGCCAGCAGCTTGCGACCGGGACAGCTTAATGAAAAACTGTTTTTT

V: TRBV19
J: TRBJ1-2
length: 17
D: TRBD1
size: .
CDR3: CASSMDRGSAYGYGYTF
DNA: TGTGCCAGTAGTATGGACAGGGGTTCGGCCTATGGCTATGGCTACACCTTC

V: TRBV18
J: TRBJ2-5
length: 16
D: .
size: .
CDR3: CASSLERLSPGETQYF
DNA: TGTGCCAGCTCACTGGAGCGGTTAAGTCCTGGGGAGACCCAGTACTTC

V: TRBV4-1
J: TRBJ2-3
length: 17
D: TRBD2
size: few
CDR3: CASSQGDGRPRADTQYF
DNA: TGCGCCAGCAGCCAAGGAGACGGGAGGCCGCGAGCAGATACGCAGTATTTT

V: TRBV24-1
J: TRBJ2-1
length: 14
D: TRBD2
size: .
CDR3: CATSVGGGYNEQFF
DNA: TGTGCCACCAGTGTGGGGGGGGGCTACAATGAGCAGTTCTTC

V: TRBV10-2
J: TRBJ2-7
length: 15
D: TRBD1
size: once
CDR3: CASSSVQDRGYEQYF
DNA: TGCGCCAGCAGCAGTGTTCAGGACAGGGGATACGAGCAGTACTTC

V: TRBV6-4
J: TRBJ2-1
length: 16
D: TRBD2
size: .
CDR3: CASSREGGLKFNEQFF
DNA: TGTGCCAGCAGTCGGGAGGGGGGCCTTAAGTTCAATGAGCAGTTCTTC

V: TRBV28
J: TRBJ1-1
length: 14
D: TRBD1
size: .
CDR3: CASRRGRMNTEAFF
DNA: TGTGCCAGCAGAAGGGGGCGGATGAACACTGAAGCTTTCTTT

V: TRBV19
J: TRBJ1-5
length: 15
D: .
size: .
CDR3: CASSLSGGVKEPQHF
DNA: TGTGCCAGTAGTCTGTCGGGAGGGGTCAAGGAGCCCCAGCATTTT